The 26 T cell receptor beta chains listed next were all sequenced from one sample in a study of shared clonotypes between healthy human individuals. Measured with immunoSEQ multiplex PCR; TCRdb has only the in-frame clones, and not every one. The profile shows around 750,000 clones, approximately 79% of them singletons. The sample consisted of memory CD4+ T cells sorted from blood. The subset was: CD45RA-negative fraction. The receptors derive from a woman under 40 in good health.

The chain is built from TRBV6-5 and TRBJ2-3; D gene ambiguous. V was shortened by 6 bases and J by 5 bases, with 9 bases between the two germline ends. CDR3 length: 12 residues. Germline CDR1 and CDR2: MNHEY and SVGAGI. The CDR3 region is CASSAAQDTQYF. CDR3 nucleotide sequence: TGTGCCAGCAGCGCCGCACAAGATACGCAGTATTTT.

This chain links TRBV6-5 with TRBJ2-5; D is unresolved. Germline CDR1 and CDR2: MNHEY and SVGAGI. V was shortened by 0 bases and J by 5 bases, with 10 bases between the two germline ends. CDR3 length: 14 residues. The CDR3 sequence is CASSYSPLGETQYF. As DNA, the CDR3 is TGTGCCAGCAGTTACTCGCCTCTCGGCGAGACCCAGTACTTC.

CDR3 DNA: TGTGCCAGCAGCGTAGTATCGGCAGGGCTGGGGGAGCAGTACTTC. This codes for CASSVVSAGLGEQYF. This chain connects TRBV9 to TRBJ2-7, with a tentative D call TRBD1 (5 bases). The CDR3 is 15 residues long. Germline V gene lookup returns CDR1 SGDLS and CDR2 YYNGEE. The V end lost 0 bases, the J end lost 7 bases, and 17 bases lay between the germline ends.

This clone was observed a single time. The V gene is TRBV10-3, the J gene TRBJ2-7, with TRBD2 matching over 14 bases. V gave up 2 bases and J gave up 7 bases; unmatched junction bases: 7. The CDR3 totals 16 residues. The germline gives CDR1 ENHRY, CDR2 SYGVKD. DNA of the CDR3: TGTGCCATCAGTGAGCCGGGACTAGCGGGAGTTGAAGAGCAGTACTTC. Translation: CAISEPGLAGVEEQYF.

This clone has just a few counts. The chain uses TRBV4-1 and TRBJ2-1, with D possibly TRBD2 on 6 matching bases. The CDR3 sequence is 13 residues long. Germline CDR1 is MGHRA and CDR2 is YSYEKL. The V end lost 0 bases, the J end lost 13 bases, and 13 bases lay between the germline ends. The CDR3 spells CASSQDPGGSQFF. CDR3 nucleotide sequence: TGCGCCAGCAGCCAAGATCCCGGGGGTTCTCAGTTCTTC.

The chain links TRBV10-2 to TRBJ2-7, with D uncertain. Germline V gene data show CDR1 as WSHSY and CDR2 as SAAADI. V was trimmed by 6 bases and J by 0 bases, leaving 12 bases between them. The CDR3 runs 14 residues. The CDR3: CASSQPDISYEQYF. CDR3 in DNA: TGCGCCAGCAGCCAACCCGACATCTCCTACGAGCAGTACTTC.

This sequence joins TRBV27 and TRBJ2-3, with D possibly being TRBD1 (7 bases). The CDR3 loop spans 15 amino acids. V was cut by 6 bases and J by 0 bases, with 13 bases left in between. CDR1 is MNHEY, CDR2 SMNVEV, per germline (reference sequence). The DNA for the CDR3 is TGTGCCAGCAGGGGGGGACAGCGCAGCACAGATACGCAGTATTTT. Protein: CASRGGQRSTDTQYF.

The chain is built from TRBV6-1 and TRBJ2-1, with no clear D. Between the trimmed V and J ends, which lost 2 bases and 5 bases, there was a span of 7 bases. There are 13 residues in the CDR3. In germline, CDR1 is MNHNS, CDR2 SASEGT. The CDR3 loop reads CASSERRDNEQFF. DNA for the CDR3: TGTGCCAGCAGTGAACGTAGGGACAATGAGCAGTTCTTC.

The V gene is TRBV7-8, the J gene TRBJ2-5; D unresolved. This CDR3 contains 12 residues. V gave up 3 bases and J gave up 5 bases, with 7 bases separating them. Germline V gene data show CDR1 as SGHVS and CDR2 as FQNEAQ. CDR3 nucleotide sequence: TGTGCCAGCAGCTTGGATAGGGAGACCCAGTACTTC. This gives the protein CASSLDRETQYF.

The chain employs TRBV5-1 and TRBJ2-5, with TRBD1 identical over 8 bases. The CDR3 loop spans 14 amino acids. In germline, CDR1 is SGHRS, CDR2 YFSETQ. With 6 bases clipped from V and 5 bases from J, the junction kept 9 bases outside the gene matches. The CDR3 coding sequence is TGCGCCAGCATGAGGGCAGGGGGCGGGGAGACCCAGTACTTC. Translating gives CASMRAGGGETQYF.

This chain uses TRBV5-4 with TRBJ2-5; 7 bases are shared with TRBD1. Germline CDR1 reads SGHNT; CDR2 reads YYREEE (reference sequence). This CDR3 comprises 15 residues. The V and J ends lost 3 bases and 3 bases, in that order; junction bases with no gene match: 8. CDR3 amino acids: CASSSRRDRKETQYF. CDR3 bases: TGTGCCAGCAGCTCCCGCCGGGACAGAAAAGAGACCCAGTACTTC.

V usage is TRBV28 and J usage is TRBJ2-1; 9 bases map to TRBD2. Trimming at V came to 1 base and at J to 2 bases, leaving 6 bases not matched to a gene. The germline V gene has CDR1 MDHEN and CDR2 SYDVKM. This CDR3 has 17 amino acids. The CDR3 sequence: CASSLFGGGRAYNEQFF. For the CDR3, the DNA is TGTGCCAGCAGTTTATTCGGCGGCGGGAGGGCCTACAATGAGCAGTTCTTC.

Notes on this clone: Other nucleotide sequences from this sample produce the same CDR3. The chain links TRBV2 to TRBJ1-5; D is unclear. The length of the CDR3 is 13 residues. Per germline, CDR1 SNHLY and CDR2 FYNNEI. The V end lost 6 bases, the J end lost 0 bases, and 6 bases lay between the germline ends. The CDR3 sequence is CASRADSNQPQHF. As DNA, the CDR3 is TGTGCCAGCAGGGCAGATAGCAATCAGCCCCAGCATTTT. Together with reference TRBV2 and TRBJ1-5, the CDR3 gives the full variable domain: EPEVTQTPSHQVTQMGQEVILRCVPISNHLYFYWYRQILGQKVEFLVSFYNNEISEKSEIFDDQFSVERPDGSNFTLKIRSTKLEDSAMYFCASRADSNQPQHFGDGTRLSIL.

V usage is TRBV5-1 and J usage is TRBJ2-5; 9 bases map to TRBD1. CDR3 length equals 15 residues. Germline lookup yields CDR1 SGHRS and CDR2 YFSETQ. The junction had 9 bases not matched to a gene; V was cut back by 4 bases and J by 5 bases. CDR3 sequence (DNA): TGCGCCAGCAGCATAGGACAGGGGTCTTACGAGACCCAGTACTTC. This gives the protein CASSIGQGSYETQYF.

The J gene is TRBJ2-3, the V gene TRBV5-1, with 7 bases fitting TRBD2. The germline V gene has CDR1 SGHRS and CDR2 YFSETQ. The CDR3 consists of 14 residues. The V segment lost 4 bases and the J segment 5 bases; nucleotides outside the gene matches: 7. The DNA of the CDR3 is TGCGCCAGCAGCCTAGGGACTACCAGAGATACGCAGTATTTT. Protein: CASSLGTTRDTQYF.

V is TRBV11-2 and J is TRBJ2-5, with TRBD1 matching 7 bases. This CDR3 has 14 residues. V was pared by 5 bases and J by 2 bases, with 5 bases of the junction left unmatched. Germline V gene sequence: CDR1 SGHAT, CDR2 FQNNGV. DNA for the CDR3: TGTGCCAGCAGCCGCAGACAGGGACAAGAGACCCAGTACTTC. It is translated as CASSRRQGQETQYF.

The chain uses TRBV19 and TRBJ1-1; 10 bases align to TRBD1. The trim removed 4 bases at V and 0 bases at J, leaving 8 bases unmatched. Germline V gene lookup returns CDR1 LNHDA and CDR2 SQIVND (reference sequence). There are 17 residues in the CDR3. CDR3 protein: CASSTNRDRGLNTEAFF. In DNA form, the CDR3 reads TGTGCCAGTAGTACCAACCGGGACAGGGGCCTGAACACTGAAGCTTTCTTT.

The CDR3 DNA follows: TGTGCCAGCAGTATCGGCTCCCTATCTGACGGGCAGTACTTC. It specifies CASSIGSLSDGQYF. The rearrangement links TRBV6-1 to TRBJ2-7; D gene ambiguous. The germline V and J ends were trimmed by 5 bases and 9 bases, with 20 bases remaining between them. The CDR3 is 14 amino acids. Germline V gene lookup returns CDR1 MNHNS and CDR2 SASEGT.

The chain combines TRBV6-6 with TRBJ2-1; 7 bases align to TRBD2. Germline lookup yields CDR1 MNHNY and CDR2 SVGAGI (reference sequence). This CDR3 region has 11 residues. The J segment lost 7 bases and the V segment lost 8 bases, leaving 2 bases of the junction unmatched. The DNA for the CDR3 is TGTGCCAGCGGGGGGGGAAATGAGCAGTTCTTC. Residues: CASGGGNEQFF.

The chain employs TRBV11-2 and TRBJ2-7; 10 positions agree with TRBD2. The CDR3 runs 15 residues. V lost 0 bases to trimming and J lost 6 bases; unmatched junction nucleotides: 5. From germline, CDR1 is SGHAT and CDR2 FQNNGV. The DNA of the CDR3 is TGTGCCAGCAGCTTAGATCTAGCGGGAGTCGTCGAGCAGTACTTC. Translation: CASSLDLAGVVEQYF.

This sequence joins TRBV28 and TRBJ2-7; TRBD1 might be the D (6 bases). In germline, CDR1 is MDHEN, CDR2 SYDVKM. This CDR3 spans 17 amino acids. Trimming took 5 bases from V and 1 from J, leaving 21 bases between them. The CDR3 loop is CASSLFPGTRTSYEQYF. CDR3 DNA sequence: TGTGCCAGCAGTCTATTTCCCGGGACACGGACGTCCTACGAGCAGTACTTC. Full variable domain (rest looked up from reference TRBV28 and TRBJ2-7): DVKVTQSSRYLVKRTGEKVFLECVQDMDHENMFWYRQDPGLGLRLIYFSYDVKMKEKGDIPEGYSVSREKKERFSLILESASTNQTSMYLCASSLFPGTRTSYEQYFGPGTRLTVT.

There are a few counts of this clone. CDR3 sequence: CASSQDGYYNQPQHF. The CDR3 DNA follows: TGTGCCAGCAGCCAGGATGGGTACTACAATCAGCCCCAGCATTTT. V and J are TRBV7-2 and TRBJ1-5, with D hard to call. Per germline, CDR1 SGHTA and CDR2 FQGNSA. Trimming took 5 bases from V and 3 from J, leaving 14 bases between them. CDR3 length: 15 residues.

This chain joins TRBV25-1 and TRBJ2-5, with 10 bases lining up with TRBD1. CDR1 MGHDK and CDR2 SYGVNS come from the germline V gene. CDR3 length equals 15 residues. With 5 bases clipped from V and 4 bases from J, the junction kept 7 bases outside the gene matches. The CDR3 DNA is TGTGCCAGCAGTAAGAGACAGGGGGCAGGAGAGACCCAGTACTTC. Protein: CASSKRQGAGETQYF.

The V call is TRBV5-1, the J call TRBJ2-3, with a weak D call TRBD2 (6 bases). The CDR3 consists of 14 residues. Trimming took off 0 bases at V and 4 bases at J, with 9 bases between the two ends. In germline, CDR1 is SGHRS, CDR2 YFSETQ. The CDR3: CASSLVSGADTQYF. Here the CDR3 DNA reads TGCGCCAGCAGCTTGGTTTCGGGGGCAGATACGCAGTATTTT.

The chain carries TRBV27 and TRBJ2-1, with TRBD2 matching 10 bases. Germline V gives CDR1 MNHEY, CDR2 SMNVEV (reference sequence). V shed 5 bases and J 8 bases; nucleotides not matched to a gene: 15. This CDR3 has 17 residues. CDR3: CASSPSGSKWFRDEQFF. The CDR3 DNA reads TGTGCCAGCAGTCCTAGCGGGAGTAAATGGTTTAGGGATGAGCAGTTCTTC.

As DNA, the CDR3 is TGTGCCAGTACCGAGCGGGGTGAGCAGTTCTTC. Its protein is CASTERGEQFF. The chain joins TRBV2 to TRBJ2-1, with 7 bases fitting TRBD2. The CDR3 spans 11 residues. Germline V gene lookup returns CDR1 SNHLY and CDR2 FYNNEI. V trimming: 9 bases; J trimming: 9 bases; junction bases outside the gene matches: 5.